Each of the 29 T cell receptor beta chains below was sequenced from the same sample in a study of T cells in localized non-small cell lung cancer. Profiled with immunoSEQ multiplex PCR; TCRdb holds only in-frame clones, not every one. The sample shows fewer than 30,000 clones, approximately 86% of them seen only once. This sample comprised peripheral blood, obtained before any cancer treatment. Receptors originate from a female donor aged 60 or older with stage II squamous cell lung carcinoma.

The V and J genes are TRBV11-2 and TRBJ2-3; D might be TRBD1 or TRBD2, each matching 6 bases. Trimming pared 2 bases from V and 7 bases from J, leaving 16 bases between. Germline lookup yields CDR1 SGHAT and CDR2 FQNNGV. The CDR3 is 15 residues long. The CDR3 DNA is TGTGCCAGCAGCTTATGGGGGGCCCAAATTTATACGCAGTATTTT. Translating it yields CASSLWGAQIYTQYF.

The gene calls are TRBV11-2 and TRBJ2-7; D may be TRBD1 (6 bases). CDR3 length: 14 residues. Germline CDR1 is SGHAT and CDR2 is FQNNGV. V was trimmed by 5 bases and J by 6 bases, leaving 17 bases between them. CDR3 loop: CASSILDRNGEQYF. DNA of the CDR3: TGTGCCAGCAGCATACTCGACAGGAATGGCGAGCAGTACTTC.

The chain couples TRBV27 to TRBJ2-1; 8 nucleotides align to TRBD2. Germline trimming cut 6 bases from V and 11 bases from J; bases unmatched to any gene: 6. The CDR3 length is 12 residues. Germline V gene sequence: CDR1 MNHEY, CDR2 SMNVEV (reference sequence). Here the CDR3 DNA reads TGTGCCAGCAGACAAAGCGGGAGTAAGCAGTTCTTC. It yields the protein CASRQSGSKQFF.

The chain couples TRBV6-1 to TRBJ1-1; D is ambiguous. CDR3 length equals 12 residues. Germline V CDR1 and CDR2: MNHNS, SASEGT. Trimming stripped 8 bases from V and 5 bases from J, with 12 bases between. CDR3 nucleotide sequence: TGTGCCAGCGGAACGGAGTATACTGAAGCTTTCTTT. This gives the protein CASGTEYTEAFF.

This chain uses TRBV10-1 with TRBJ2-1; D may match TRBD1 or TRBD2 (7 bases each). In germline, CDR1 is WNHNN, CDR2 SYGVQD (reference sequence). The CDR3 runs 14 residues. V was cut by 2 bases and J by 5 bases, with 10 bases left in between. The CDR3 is CASSEAGGDNEQFF. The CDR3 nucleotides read TGCGCCAGCAGTGAGGCAGGGGGGGACAATGAGCAGTTCTTC.

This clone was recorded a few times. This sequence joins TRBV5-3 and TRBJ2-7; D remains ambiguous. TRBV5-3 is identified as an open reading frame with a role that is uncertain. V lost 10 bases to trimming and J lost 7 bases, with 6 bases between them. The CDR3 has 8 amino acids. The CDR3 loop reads CAGWEQYF. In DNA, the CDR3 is TGTGCCGGATGGGAGCAGTACTTC.

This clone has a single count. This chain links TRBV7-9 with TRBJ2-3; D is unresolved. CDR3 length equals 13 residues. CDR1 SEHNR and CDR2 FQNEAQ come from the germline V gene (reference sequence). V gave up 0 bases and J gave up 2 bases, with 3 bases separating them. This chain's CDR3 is CASSLASTDTQYF. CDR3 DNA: TGTGCCAGCAGCTTAGCTTCCACAGATACGCAGTATTTT.

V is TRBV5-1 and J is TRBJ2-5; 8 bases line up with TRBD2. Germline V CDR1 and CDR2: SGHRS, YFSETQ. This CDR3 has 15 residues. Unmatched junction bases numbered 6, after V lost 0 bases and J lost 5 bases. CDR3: CASSLATGGRETQYF. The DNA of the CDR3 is TGCGCCAGCAGCTTGGCGACGGGGGGGCGGGAGACCCAGTACTTC.

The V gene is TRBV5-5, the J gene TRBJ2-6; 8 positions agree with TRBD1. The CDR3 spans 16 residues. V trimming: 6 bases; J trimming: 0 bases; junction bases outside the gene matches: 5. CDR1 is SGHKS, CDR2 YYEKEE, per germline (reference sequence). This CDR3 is CASIGTGGSGANVLTF. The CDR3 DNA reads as TGTGCCAGCATCGGGACAGGAGGCTCTGGGGCCAACGTCCTGACTTTC.

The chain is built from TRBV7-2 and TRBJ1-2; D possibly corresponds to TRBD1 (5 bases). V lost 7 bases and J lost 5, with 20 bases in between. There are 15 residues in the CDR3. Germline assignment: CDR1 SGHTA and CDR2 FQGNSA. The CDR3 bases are TGTGCCAGCACCACTCGCCGGGACTCCAAATATGGCTACACCTTC. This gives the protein CASTTRRDSKYGYTF.

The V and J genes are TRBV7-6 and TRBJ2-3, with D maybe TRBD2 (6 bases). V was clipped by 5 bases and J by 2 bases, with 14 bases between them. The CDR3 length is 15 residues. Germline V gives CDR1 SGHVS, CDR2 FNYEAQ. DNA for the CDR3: TGTGCCAGCAGCCCCGCGGGGTCCCTCACAGATACGCAGTATTTT. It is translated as CASSPAGSLTDTQYF.

The CDR3 region is CASSQVAGSSYNEQFF. DNA for the CDR3: TGTGCCAGCAGCCAAGTAGCGGGGAGCTCCTACAATGAGCAGTTCTTC. This chain links TRBV14 with TRBJ2-1; the match to TRBD2 covers 8 bases. J gave up 0 bases and V 1 base, and 2 bases lay outside the gene matches. Per germline, CDR1 SGHDN and CDR2 FVKESK. This CDR3 has 16 residues.

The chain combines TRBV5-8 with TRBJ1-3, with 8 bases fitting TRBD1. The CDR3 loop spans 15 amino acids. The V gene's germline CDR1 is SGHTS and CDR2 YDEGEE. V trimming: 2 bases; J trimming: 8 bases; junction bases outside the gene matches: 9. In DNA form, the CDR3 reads TGTGCCAGCAGCTTCGCCTTAGACAGGGGACACACCATATATTTT. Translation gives CASSFALDRGHTIYF.

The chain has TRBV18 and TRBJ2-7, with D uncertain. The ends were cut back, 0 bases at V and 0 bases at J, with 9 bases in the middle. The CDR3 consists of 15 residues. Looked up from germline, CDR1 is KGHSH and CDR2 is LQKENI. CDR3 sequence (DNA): TGTGCCAGCTCACCACCGTCAGACCTCTCCTACGAGCAGTACTTC. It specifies CASSPPSDLSYEQYF.

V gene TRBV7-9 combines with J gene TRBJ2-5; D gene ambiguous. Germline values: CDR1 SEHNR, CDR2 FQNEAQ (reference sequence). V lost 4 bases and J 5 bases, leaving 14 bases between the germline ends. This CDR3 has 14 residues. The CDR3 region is CASSSRGGWETQYF. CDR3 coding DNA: TGTGCCAGCAGCTCACGTGGTGGGTGGGAGACCCAGTACTTC. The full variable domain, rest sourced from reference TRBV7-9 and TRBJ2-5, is DTGVSQNPRHKITKRGQNVTFRCDPISEHNRLYWYRQTLGQGPEFLTYFQNEAQLEKSRLLSDRFSAERPKGSFSTLEIQRTEQGDSAMYLCASSSRGGWETQYFGPGTRLLVL.

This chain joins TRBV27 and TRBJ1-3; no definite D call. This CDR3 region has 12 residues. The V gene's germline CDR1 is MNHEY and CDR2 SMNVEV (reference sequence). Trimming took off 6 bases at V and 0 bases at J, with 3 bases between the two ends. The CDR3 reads CASRSSGNTIYF. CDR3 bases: TGTGCCAGCAGGAGCTCTGGAAACACCATATATTTT.

The CDR3 bases are TGTGCCAGCAGTGTACAGGGCCAGGGTCAAAATTCACCCCTCCACTTT. Its translation is CASSVQGQGQNSPLHF. The rearrangement uses TRBV6-1 and TRBJ1-6, with D perhaps matching TRBD1 (6 bases). Germline V lookup: CDR1 MNHNS, CDR2 SASEGT. This CDR3 comprises 16 residues. The V end was cut by 4 bases, the J end by 7 bases, with 17 bases between.

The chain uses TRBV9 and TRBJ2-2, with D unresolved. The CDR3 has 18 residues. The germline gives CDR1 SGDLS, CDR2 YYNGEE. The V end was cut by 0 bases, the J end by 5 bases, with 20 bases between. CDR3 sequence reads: CASSVVSLVSVGTGELFF. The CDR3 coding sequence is TGTGCCAGCAGCGTAGTTTCGTTGGTTTCCGTGGGTACCGGGGAGCTGTTTTTT.

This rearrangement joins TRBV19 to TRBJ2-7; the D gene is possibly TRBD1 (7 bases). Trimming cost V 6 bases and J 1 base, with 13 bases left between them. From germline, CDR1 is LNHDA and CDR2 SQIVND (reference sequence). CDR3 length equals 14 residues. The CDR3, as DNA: TGTGCCAGTAGCGCGGGACAGCGGTCCTACGAGCAGTACTTC. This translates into CASSAGQRSYEQYF.

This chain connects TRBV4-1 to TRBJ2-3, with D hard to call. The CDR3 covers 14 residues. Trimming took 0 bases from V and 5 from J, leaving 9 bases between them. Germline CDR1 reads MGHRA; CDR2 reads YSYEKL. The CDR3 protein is CASSQDGYLDTQYF. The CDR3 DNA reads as TGCGCCAGCAGCCAAGATGGCTATCTAGATACGCAGTATTTT.

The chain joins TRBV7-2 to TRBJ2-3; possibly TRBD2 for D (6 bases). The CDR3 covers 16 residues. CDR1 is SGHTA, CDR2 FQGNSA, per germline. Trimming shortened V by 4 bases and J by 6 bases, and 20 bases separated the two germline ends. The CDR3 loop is CASSSPQTPGVDTQYF. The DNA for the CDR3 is TGTGCCAGCAGCTCACCGCAGACACCGGGGGTGGATACGCAGTATTTT.

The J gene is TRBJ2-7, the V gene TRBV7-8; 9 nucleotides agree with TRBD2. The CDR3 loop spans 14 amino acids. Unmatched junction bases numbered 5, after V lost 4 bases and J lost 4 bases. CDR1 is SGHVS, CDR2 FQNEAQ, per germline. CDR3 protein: CASSSGTSRYEQYF. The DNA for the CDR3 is TGTGCCAGCAGCTCCGGGACTAGCAGGTACGAGCAGTACTTC.

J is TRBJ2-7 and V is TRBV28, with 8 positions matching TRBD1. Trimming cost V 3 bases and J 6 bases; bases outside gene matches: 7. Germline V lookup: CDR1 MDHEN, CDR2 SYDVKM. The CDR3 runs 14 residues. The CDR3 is CASSFSGTGGEQYF. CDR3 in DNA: TGTGCCAGCAGTTTTTCCGGGACAGGAGGCGAGCAGTACTTC.

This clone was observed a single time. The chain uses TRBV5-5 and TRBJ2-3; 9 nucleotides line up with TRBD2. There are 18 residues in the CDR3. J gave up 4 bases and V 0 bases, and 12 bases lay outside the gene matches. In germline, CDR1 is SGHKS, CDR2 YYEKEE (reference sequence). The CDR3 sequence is CASSLAGRGGAEADTQYF. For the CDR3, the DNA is TGTGCCAGCAGCTTGGCCGGGCGCGGGGGGGCCGAAGCAGATACGCAGTATTTT.

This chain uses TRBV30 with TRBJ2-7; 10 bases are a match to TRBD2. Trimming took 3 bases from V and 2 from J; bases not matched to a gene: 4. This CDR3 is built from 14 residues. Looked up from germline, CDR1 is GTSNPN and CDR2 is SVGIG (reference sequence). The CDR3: CAWSRTSGTYEQYF. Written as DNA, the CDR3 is TGTGCCTGGAGCCGGACTAGCGGTACCTACGAGCAGTACTTC.

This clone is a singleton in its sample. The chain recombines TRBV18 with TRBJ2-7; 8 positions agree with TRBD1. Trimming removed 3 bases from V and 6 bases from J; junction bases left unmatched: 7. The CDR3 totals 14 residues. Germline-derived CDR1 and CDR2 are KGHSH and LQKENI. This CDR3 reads CASSPGQGRGEQYF. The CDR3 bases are TGTGCCAGCTCACCTGGACAGGGAAGGGGCGAGCAGTACTTC.

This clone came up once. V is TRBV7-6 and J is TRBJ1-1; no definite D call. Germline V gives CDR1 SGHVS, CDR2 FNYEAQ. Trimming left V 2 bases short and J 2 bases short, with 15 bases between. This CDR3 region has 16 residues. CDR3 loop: CASSLRSSQDNTEAFF. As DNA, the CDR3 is TGTGCCAGCAGCTTAAGGTCCTCCCAAGATAACACTGAAGCTTTCTTT.

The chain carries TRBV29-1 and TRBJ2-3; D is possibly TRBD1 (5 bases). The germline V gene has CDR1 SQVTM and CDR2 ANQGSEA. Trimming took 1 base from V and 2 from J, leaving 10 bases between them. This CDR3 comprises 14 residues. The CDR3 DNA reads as TGCAGCGTTGAAGGGACAAGTATCACAGATACGCAGTATTTT. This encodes CSVEGTSITDTQYF.

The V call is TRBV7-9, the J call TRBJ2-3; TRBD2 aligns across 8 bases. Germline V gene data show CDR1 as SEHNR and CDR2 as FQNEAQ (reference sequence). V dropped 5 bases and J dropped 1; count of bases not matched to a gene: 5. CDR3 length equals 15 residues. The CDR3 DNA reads TGTGCCAGCAGCGGCCCGGGGGGGCGCACAGATACGCAGTATTTT. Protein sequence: CASSGPGGRTDTQYF.